What follows describes a single TCR beta chain. The CDR3 covers 16 residues. Germline V lookup: CDR1 MNHEY, CDR2 SMNVEV (reference sequence). The data originate from a study of immune characterization of retroperitoneal liposarcoma. TCRdb redid the calling of the PCR reads with MiXCR, one entry per CDR3 protein. The sample yields some 10,000 distinct CDR3 sequences, 25% to 30% seen once. Sequenced material: tumor tissue. The sequence came from a female donor with retroperitoneal liposarcoma. The chain employs TRBV27 and TRBJ2-1; D remains ambiguous. The J call may be mistaken, given a closer DNA end match to TRBJ2-4. The CDR3 sequence: CASHYRKDIAKNIQYF. DNA for the CDR3: TGTGCCAGCCACTACAGAAAAGACATAGCCAAAAACATTCAGTACTTC.